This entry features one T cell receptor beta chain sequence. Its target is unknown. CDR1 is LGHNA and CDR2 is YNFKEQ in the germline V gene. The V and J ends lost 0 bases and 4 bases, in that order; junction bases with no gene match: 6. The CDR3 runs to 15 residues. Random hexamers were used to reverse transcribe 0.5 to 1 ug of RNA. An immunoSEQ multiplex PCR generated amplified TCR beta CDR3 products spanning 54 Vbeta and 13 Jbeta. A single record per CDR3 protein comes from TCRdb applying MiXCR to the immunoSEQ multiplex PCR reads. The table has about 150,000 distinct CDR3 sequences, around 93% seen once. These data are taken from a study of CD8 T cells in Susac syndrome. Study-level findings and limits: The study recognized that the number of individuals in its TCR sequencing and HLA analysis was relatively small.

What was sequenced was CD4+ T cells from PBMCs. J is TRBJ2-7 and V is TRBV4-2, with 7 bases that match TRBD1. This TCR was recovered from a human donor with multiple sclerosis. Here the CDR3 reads CASSQDRDRAYEQYF. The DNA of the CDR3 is TGTGCCAGCAGCCAAGATAGGGACAGAGCGTACGAGCAGTACTTC.